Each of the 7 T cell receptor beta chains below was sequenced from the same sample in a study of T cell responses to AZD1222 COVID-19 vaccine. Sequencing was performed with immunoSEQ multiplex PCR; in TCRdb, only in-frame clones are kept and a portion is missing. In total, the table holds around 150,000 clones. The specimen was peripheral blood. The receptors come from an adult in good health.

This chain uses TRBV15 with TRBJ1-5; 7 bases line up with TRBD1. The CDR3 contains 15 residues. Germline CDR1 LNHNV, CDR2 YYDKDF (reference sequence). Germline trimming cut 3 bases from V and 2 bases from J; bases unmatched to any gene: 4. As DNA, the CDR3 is TGTGCCACCAGCAGGAAAACAGGGGGCAATCAGCCCCAGCATTTT. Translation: CATSRKTGGNQPQHF.

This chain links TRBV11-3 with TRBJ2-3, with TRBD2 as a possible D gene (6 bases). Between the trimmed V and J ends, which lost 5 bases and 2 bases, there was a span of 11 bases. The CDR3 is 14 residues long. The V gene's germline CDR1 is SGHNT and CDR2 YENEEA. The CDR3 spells CASSPRDFTDTQYF. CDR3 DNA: TGTGCCAGCAGCCCACGGGACTTCACAGATACGCAGTATTTT.

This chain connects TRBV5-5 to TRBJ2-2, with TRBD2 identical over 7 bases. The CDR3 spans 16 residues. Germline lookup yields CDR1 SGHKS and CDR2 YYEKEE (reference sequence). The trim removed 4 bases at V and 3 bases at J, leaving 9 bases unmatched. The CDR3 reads CASSPQAGEHTGELFF. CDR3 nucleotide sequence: TGTGCCAGCAGCCCTCAGGCGGGGGAGCACACCGGGGAGCTGTTTTTT.

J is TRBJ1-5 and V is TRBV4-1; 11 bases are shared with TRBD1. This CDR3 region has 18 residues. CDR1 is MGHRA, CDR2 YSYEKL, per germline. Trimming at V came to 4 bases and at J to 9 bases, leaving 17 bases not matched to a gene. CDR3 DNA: TGCGCCAGCAGCCTCACCCCTCCCGGGACAGGGGGGGATCGGCCCCAGCATTTT. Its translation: CASSLTPPGTGGDRPQHF.

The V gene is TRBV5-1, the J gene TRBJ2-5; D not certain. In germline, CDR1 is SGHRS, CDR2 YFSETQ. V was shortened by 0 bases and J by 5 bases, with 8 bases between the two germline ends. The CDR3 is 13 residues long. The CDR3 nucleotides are TGCGCCAGCAGCTTGGATCCGAGGGAGACCCAGTACTTC. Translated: CASSLDPRETQYF.

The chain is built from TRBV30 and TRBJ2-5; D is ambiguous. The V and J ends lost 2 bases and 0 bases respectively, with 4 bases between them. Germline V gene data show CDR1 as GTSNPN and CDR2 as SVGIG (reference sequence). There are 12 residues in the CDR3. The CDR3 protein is CAWSKDQETQYF. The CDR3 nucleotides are TGTGCCTGGAGTAAGGACCAAGAGACCCAGTACTTC.

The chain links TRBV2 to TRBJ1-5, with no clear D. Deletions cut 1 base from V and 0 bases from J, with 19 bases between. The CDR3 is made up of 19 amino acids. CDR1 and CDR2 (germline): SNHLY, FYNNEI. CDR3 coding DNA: TGTGCCAGCAGTGAAGAGGGTAGGATCGGGGAATATAGCAATCAGCCCCAGCATTTT. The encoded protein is CASSEEGRIGEYSNQPQHF.